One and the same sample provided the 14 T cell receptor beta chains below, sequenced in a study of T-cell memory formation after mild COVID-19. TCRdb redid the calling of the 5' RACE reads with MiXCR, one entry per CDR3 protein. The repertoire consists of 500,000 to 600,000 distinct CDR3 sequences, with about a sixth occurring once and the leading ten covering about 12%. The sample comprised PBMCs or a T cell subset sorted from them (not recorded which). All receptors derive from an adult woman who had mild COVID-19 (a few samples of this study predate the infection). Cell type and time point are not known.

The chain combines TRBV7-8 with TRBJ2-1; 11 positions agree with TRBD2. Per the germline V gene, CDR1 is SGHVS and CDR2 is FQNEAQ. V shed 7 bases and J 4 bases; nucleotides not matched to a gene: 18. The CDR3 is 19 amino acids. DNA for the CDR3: TGTGCCAGCACGCAGATCCTAGCGGGAGGTAGCATGGGGTACAATGAGCAGTTCTTC. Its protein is CASTQILAGGSMGYNEQFF.

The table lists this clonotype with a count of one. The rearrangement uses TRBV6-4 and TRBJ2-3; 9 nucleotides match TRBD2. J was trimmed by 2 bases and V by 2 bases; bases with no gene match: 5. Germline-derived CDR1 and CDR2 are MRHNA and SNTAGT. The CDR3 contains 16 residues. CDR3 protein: CASSDAGGGATDTQYF. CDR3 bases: TGTGCCAGCAGTGACGCGGGCGGGGGGGCCACAGATACGCAGTATTTT.

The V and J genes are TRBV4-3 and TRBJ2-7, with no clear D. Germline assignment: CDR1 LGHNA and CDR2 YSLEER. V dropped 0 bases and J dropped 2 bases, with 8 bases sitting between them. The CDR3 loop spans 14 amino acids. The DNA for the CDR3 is TGCGCCAGCAGCCAAGATTACGGTCCCTACGAGCAGTACTTC. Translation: CASSQDYGPYEQYF.

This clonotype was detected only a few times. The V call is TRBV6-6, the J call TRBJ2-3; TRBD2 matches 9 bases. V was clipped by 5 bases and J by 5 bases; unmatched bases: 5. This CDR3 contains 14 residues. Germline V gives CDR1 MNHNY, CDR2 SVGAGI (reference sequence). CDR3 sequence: CASSDAGGRDTQYF. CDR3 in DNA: TGTGCCAGCAGTGACGCGGGGGGGAGAGATACGCAGTATTTT.

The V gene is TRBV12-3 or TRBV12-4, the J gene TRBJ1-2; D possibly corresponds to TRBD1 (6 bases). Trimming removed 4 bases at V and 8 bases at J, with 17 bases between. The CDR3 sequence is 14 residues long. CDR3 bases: TGTGCCAGCAGTTCCTTTCAACAGGGAAACGGCTACACCTTC. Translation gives CASSSFQQGNGYTF.

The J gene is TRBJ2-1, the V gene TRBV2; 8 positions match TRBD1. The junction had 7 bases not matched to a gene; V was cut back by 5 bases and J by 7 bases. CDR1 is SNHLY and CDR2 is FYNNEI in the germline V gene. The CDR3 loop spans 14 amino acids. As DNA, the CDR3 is TGTGCCAGCAGTACCCGACAGGGGCAGAATGAGCAGTTCTTC. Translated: CASSTRQGQNEQFF.

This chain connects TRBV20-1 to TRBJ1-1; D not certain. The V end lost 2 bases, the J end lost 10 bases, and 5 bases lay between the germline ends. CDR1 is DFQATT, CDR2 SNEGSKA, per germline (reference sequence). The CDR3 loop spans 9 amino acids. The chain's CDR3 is CSARQGAFF. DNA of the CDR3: TGCAGTGCTAGACAAGGAGCTTTCTTT.

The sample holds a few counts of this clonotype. CDR3 protein: CASTPGGRPGNYGYTF. DNA of the CDR3: TGTGCCAGCACCCCTGGCGGGAGACCCGGAAACTATGGCTACACCTTC. The genes are TRBV7-9 and TRBJ1-2, with unresolved D. Germline V lookup: CDR1 SEHNR, CDR2 FQNEAQ (reference sequence). With 7 bases removed from V and 2 bases from J, the gap between germline ends came to 20 bases. The CDR3 is made up of 16 amino acids. The full variable domain, completed using reference TRBV7-9 and TRBJ1-2, is DTGVSQNPRHKITKRGQNVTFRCDPISEHNRLYWYRQTLGQGPEFLTYFQNEAQLEKSRLLSDRFSAERPKGSFSTLEIQRTEQGDSAMYLCASTPGGRPGNYGYTFGSGTRLTVV.

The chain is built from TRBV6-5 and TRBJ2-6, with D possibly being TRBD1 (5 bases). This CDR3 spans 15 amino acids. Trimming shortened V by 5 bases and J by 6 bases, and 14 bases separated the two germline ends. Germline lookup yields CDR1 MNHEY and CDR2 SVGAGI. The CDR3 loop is CASSTQGSQANVLTF. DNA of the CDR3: TGTGCCAGCAGTACCCAGGGTTCCCAGGCCAACGTCCTGACTTTC.

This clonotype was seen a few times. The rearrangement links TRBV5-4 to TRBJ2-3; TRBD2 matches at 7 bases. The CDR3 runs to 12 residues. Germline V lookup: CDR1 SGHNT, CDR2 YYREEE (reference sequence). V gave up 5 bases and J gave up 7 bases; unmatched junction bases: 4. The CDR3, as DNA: TGTGCCAGCAGGGGGGAGGGGAATACGCAGTATTTT. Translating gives CASRGEGNTQYF.

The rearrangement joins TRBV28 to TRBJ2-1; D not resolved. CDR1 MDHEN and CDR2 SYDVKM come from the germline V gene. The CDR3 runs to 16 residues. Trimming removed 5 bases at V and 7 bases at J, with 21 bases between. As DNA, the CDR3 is TGTGCCAGCAGTCGCCCCGGGTGGCTCCACCGGAATGAGCAGTTCTTC. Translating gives CASSRPGWLHRNEQFF.

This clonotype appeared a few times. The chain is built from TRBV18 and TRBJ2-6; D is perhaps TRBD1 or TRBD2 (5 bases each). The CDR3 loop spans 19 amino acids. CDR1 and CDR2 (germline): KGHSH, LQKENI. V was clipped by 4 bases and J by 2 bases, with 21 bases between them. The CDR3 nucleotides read TGTGCCAGCTCACTAATAACAGGCGCCGGGGCCGCTGGGGCCAACGTCCTGACTTTC. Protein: CASSLITGAGAAGANVLTF.

CDR3 residues: CSVEANYNEQFF. Written as DNA, the CDR3 is TGCAGCGTTGAGGCCAACTACAATGAGCAGTTCTTC. This sequence joins TRBV29-1 and TRBJ2-1; D not certain. Germline loops: CDR1 SQVTM, CDR2 ANQGSEA. The length of the CDR3 is 12 residues. Trimming shortened V by 3 bases and J by 3 bases, and 6 bases separated the two germline ends.

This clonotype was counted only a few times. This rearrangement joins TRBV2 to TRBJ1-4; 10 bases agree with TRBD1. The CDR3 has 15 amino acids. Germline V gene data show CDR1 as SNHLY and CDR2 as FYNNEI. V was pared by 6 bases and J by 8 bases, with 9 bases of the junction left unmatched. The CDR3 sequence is CASSGTGASLEKLFF. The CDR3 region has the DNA TGTGCCAGCAGCGGGACAGGGGCCTCGCTCGAAAAACTGTTTTTT.